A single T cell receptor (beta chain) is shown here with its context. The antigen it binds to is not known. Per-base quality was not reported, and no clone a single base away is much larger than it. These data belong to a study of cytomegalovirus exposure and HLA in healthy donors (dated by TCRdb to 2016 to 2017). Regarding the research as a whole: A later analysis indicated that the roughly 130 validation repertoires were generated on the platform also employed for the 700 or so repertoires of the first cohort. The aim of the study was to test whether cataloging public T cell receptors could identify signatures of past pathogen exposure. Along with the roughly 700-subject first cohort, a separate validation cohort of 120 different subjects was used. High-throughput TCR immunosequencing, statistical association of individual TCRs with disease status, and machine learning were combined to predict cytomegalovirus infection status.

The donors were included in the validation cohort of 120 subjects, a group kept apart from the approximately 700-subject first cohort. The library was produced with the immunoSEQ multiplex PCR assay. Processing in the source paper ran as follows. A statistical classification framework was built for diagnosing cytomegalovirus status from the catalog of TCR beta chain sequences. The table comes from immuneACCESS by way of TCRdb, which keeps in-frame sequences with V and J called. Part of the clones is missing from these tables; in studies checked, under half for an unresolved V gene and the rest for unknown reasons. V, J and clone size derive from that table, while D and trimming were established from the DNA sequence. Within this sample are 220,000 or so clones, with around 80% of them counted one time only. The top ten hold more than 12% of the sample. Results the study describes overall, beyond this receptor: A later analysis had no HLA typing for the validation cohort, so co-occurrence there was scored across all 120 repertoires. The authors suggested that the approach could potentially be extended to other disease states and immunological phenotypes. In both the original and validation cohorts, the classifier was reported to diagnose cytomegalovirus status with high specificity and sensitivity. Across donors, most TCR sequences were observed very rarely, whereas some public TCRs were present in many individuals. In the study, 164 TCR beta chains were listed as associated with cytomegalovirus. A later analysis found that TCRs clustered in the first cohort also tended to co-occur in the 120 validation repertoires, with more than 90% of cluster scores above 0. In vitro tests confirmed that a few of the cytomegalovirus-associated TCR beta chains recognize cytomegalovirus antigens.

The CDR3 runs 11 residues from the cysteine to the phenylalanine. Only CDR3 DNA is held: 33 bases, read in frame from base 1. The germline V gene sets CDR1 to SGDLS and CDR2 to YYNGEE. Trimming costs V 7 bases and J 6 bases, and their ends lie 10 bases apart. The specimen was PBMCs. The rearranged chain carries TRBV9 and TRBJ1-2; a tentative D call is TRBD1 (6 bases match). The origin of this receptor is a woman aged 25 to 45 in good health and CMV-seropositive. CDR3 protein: CASLSGDGYTF. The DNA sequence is TGTGCCAGCTTATCAGGGGATGGCTACACCTTC.